This TCR beta chain was profiled in a study of T cell responses to AZD1222 COVID-19 vaccine. Study-wide results and caveats: Unmutated variant regions are reportedly the target of nearly half of TCRs that are spike-specific. Recipients of AZD1222 seropositive at baseline numbered only five or six.

In regard to this clone: Its specificity is unknown.

CDR1 is SGHVS, CDR2 FNYEAQ, per germline. Germline trimming cut 5 bases from V and 2 bases from J; bases unmatched to any gene: 8. This CDR3 region has 16 residues. Assay used: immunoSEQ multiplex PCR; TCRdb lists only in-frame clones, some missing. The table has 72,000 or so clones, roughly 87% seen once; the top ten hold under 25%. This chain connects TRBV7-6 to TRBJ2-3; 9 positions match TRBD1. The TCR comes from an adult in good health. Sequenced material: peripheral blood, taken on day 0 of AZD1222 vaccination. CDR3 in DNA: TGTGCCAGCAGCCCAACCGGGACAGGGTACACAGATACGCAGTATTTT. Its protein product is CASSPTGTGYTDTQYF.